Included here is one T cell receptor (beta chain) sequence, with context. V was clipped by 7 bases and J by 0 bases; unmatched bases: 2. CDR1 and CDR2 from the germline V gene are LNHDA and SQIVND (reference sequence). This CDR3 is built from 13 residues. The data stem from a study of blood T cell repertoires in COVID-19. In the original workflow: Amplification with reference gene primers provided the estimates of nucleated cell counts. Sequencing used immunoSEQ multiplex PCR; TCRdb keeps in-frame clones, though not all of them. D and trimming were read from the DNA, whereas the V and J calls and clone size are those reported in that table. The sample lists around 230,000 clones, around 78% occurring once.

What was sequenced was peripheral blood. The receptor's source is a woman aged 70 to 79 with active or convalescent COVID-19. The J gene is TRBJ2-5, the V gene TRBV19, with TRBD1 matching 7 bases. CDR3 in DNA: TGTGCCAGTAAGGGACAGTACCAAGAGACCCAGTACTTC. Translated, it gives CASKGQYQETQYF.